These 11 T cell receptor beta chains were sequenced from one sample in a study of T cells in Graves' hyperthyroidism and ophthalmopathy. From RNA transcripts, TCR beta CDR3 regions were amplified. Using the HTBI primer set, a first-round RT-PCR was run on the TCR CDR3. Using its own MiXCR run on the multiplex PCR reads, TCRdb lists one record per CDR3 protein. The sample shows approximately 640,000 distinct CDR3 sequences, about 45% of them seen only once. Sequenced material: peripheral blood or thyroid tissue (not recorded which). These receptors all come from an adult man with Graves' disease, either hyperthyroidism or ophthalmopathy (not recorded which).

Concerning this clonotype: Germline and junction disagree at one end, which may indicate a read error. V usage is TRBV3-1 and J usage is TRBJ2-5; no clear D gene. Germline V gene lookup returns CDR1 LGHDT and CDR2 YNNKEL (reference sequence). This CDR3 spans 11 amino acids. CDR3 nucleotide sequence: TGTGCCAGCAGCCAACTAGAGGCCCAGTACTTC. Protein product: CASSQLEAQYF.

About this clonotype itself: As the CDR3 is not closed by the conserved phenylalanine or tryptophan, this likely results from a read error. This chain joins TRBV5-1 and TRBJ1-1; no definite D call. Trimming took 0 bases from V and 0 from J, leaving 6 bases between them. This CDR3 is 14 amino acids long. CDR1 and CDR2 from the germline V gene are SGHRS and YFSETQ. CDR3 bases: TGCGCCAGCAGCTTGGATGGGGTGAACACTGAAGCTTTCTCT. Its protein is CASSLDGVNTEAFS.

The V and J genes are TRBV15 and TRBJ2-5; 7 bases map to TRBD1. Germline trimming cut 3 bases from V and 5 bases from J; bases unmatched to any gene: 6. The CDR3 length is 14 residues. The germline CDR1 and CDR2 sequences are LNHNV and YYDKDF (reference sequence). CDR3 in DNA: TGTGCCACCAGCAGCCACACAGGGGCTGAGACCCAGTACTTC. This translates into CATSSHTGAETQYF.

This clonotype has just a few counts. V is TRBV7-2 and J is TRBJ1-4; the D gene is possibly TRBD1 (6 bases). Deletions cut 5 bases from V and 6 bases from J, with 13 bases between. The germline V gene has CDR1 SGHTA and CDR2 FQGNSA. This CDR3 spans 14 amino acids. The CDR3 spells CASSPRDNYEKLFF. CDR3 coding DNA: TGTGCCAGCAGCCCCCGGGACAACTATGAAAAACTGTTTTTT.

This clonotype was counted between two and nine times. This sequence joins TRBV19 and TRBJ1-2; tentative D call: TRBD1 (5 bases). The ends were cut back, 3 bases at V and 0 bases at J, with 8 bases in the middle. The V gene's germline CDR1 is LNHDA and CDR2 SQIVND (reference sequence). The CDR3 has 14 amino acids. The CDR3 here is CASSMRGANYGYTF. The CDR3 DNA reads as TGTGCCAGTAGTATGAGGGGAGCTAACTATGGCTACACCTTC. Full variable domain (outside the CDR3, taken from reference TRBV19 and TRBJ1-2): DGGITQSPKYLFRKEGQNVTLSCEQNLNHDAMYWYRQDPGQGLRLIYYSQIVNDFQKGDIAEGYSVSREKKESFPLTVTSAQKNPTAFYLCASSMRGANYGYTFGSGTRLTVV.

The chain joins TRBV20-1 to TRBJ2-7; D perhaps matches TRBD2 (7 bases). V was pared by 1 base and J by 1 base, with 20 bases between. Germline CDR1 DFQATT, CDR2 SNEGSKA (reference sequence). The CDR3 is 17 residues long. The CDR3 coding sequence is TGCAGTGCTAGAGTAGGGGGGGAAGCTGTTTTTTCCTACGAGCAGTACTTC. As protein: CSARVGGEAVFSYEQYF.

The chain has TRBV29-1 and TRBJ1-2; 8 positions match TRBD1. Germline-derived CDR1 and CDR2 are SQVTM and ANQGSEA. This CDR3 comprises 10 residues. Trimming at V came to 8 bases and at J to 6 bases, leaving 2 bases not matched to a gene. The CDR3 loop reads CSPTGDGYTF. CDR3 sequence (DNA): TGCAGCCCGACAGGGGATGGCTACACCTTC.

This clonotype was seen a handful of times. This chain uses TRBV4-1 with TRBJ1-2; D unresolved. The CDR3 is 14 residues long. Trimming took off 5 bases at V and 2 bases at J, with 12 bases between the two ends. CDR1 is MGHRA, CDR2 YSYEKL, per germline. The CDR3 loop reads CASSSVQNNYGYTF. The CDR3 DNA is TGCGCCAGCAGCTCAGTACAGAACAACTATGGCTACACCTTC.

Worth noting for this clonotype: This sequence may be a read error, since a much larger clone differs from it by one base. The chain is built from TRBV7-9 and TRBJ2-7; TRBD2 matches 10 bases. The CDR3 consists of 16 residues. From germline, CDR1 is SEHNR and CDR2 FQNEAQ (reference sequence). Unmatched junction bases numbered 9, after V lost 5 bases and J lost 2 bases. The CDR3 is CASSRDPAGGPYEQYF. CDR3 nucleotide sequence: TGTGCCAGCAGCCGAGACCCAGCGGGAGGGCCCTACGAGCAGTACTTC. The whole variable domain, remainder taken from reference TRBV7-9 and TRBJ2-7, is DTGVSQNPRHKITKRGQNVTFRCDPISEHNRLYWYRQTLGQGPEFLTYFQNEAQLEKSRLLSDRFSAERPKGSFSTLEIQRTEQGDSAMYLCASSRDPAGGPYEQYFGPGTRLTVT.

The J gene is TRBJ2-7, the V gene TRBV19, with D possibly TRBD2 on 7 matching bases. Germline V gives CDR1 LNHDA, CDR2 SQIVND (reference sequence). The CDR3 is made up of 15 amino acids. Trimming cost V 3 bases and J 3 bases, with 15 bases left between them. CDR3 sequence reads: CASSIGGASGYEQYF. The CDR3 coding sequence is TGTGCCAGTAGTATTGGGGGGGCTAGCGGCTACGAGCAGTACTTC. Complete variable domain (other parts from reference TRBV19 and TRBJ2-7): DGGITQSPKYLFRKEGQNVTLSCEQNLNHDAMYWYRQDPGQGLRLIYYSQIVNDFQKGDIAEGYSVSREKKESFPLTVTSAQKNPTAFYLCASSIGGASGYEQYFGPGTRLTVT.

CDR3 nucleotides: TGTGCCACCAGTGGCGGGGGGCAAGAGACCCAGCATTTT. This codes for CATSGGGQETQHF. The chain joins TRBV24-1 to TRBJ1-5, with TRBD1 as a possible D gene (6 bases). V was clipped by 5 bases and J by 11 bases, with 15 bases between them. The germline CDR1 and CDR2 sequences are KGHDR and SFDVKD. This CDR3 has 13 residues.